The T cell receptor (beta chain) described here comes from a study of T cells after yellow fever vaccination. There are many counts of this clonotype. The antigen is not known. The 5'RACE template-switching step produced TCR cDNA and added a universal primer site and UMIs. MiXCR was run by TCRdb on the 5' RACE reads, yielding one entry per CDR3 protein. The table includes tens of thousands of distinct CDR3 sequences, approximately 6.1% detected once. Per the germline V gene, CDR1 is SGHTA and CDR2 is FQGTGA. The CDR3 is 15 amino acids. V trimming: 4 bases; J trimming: 6 bases; junction bases outside the gene matches: 6. Study-wide points: Overall, a small share of clonotypes was seen in both CD4 and CD8 compartments. Contamination by abundant bulk-population clonotypes could be present in FACS-sorted repertoires.

Material: CD8+ T cells sorted from PBMCs, obtained about 49 days after the first yellow fever vaccination. The clonotype originates from a young man who received the YFV17D yellow fever vaccine. The V and J genes are TRBV7-3 and TRBJ2-1; 10 nucleotides match TRBD2. Here the CDR3 DNA reads TGTGCCAGCAGCTCGTTAGCGGGGGGCGGCAATGAGCAGTTCTTC. Translated: CASSSLAGGGNEQFF.